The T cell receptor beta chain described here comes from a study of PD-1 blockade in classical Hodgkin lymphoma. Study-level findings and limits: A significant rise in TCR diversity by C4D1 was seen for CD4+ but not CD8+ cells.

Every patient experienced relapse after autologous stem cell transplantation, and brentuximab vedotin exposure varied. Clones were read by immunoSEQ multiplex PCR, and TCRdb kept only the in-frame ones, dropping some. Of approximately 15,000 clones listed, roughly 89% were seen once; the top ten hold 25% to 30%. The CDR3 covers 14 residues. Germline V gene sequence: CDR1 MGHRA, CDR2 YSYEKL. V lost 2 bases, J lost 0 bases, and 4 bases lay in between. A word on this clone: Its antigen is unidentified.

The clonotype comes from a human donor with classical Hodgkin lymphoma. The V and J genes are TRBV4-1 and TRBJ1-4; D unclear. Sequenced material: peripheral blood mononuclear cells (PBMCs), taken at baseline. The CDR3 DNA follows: TGCGCCAGCAGCCAACGAACAACTAATGAAAAACTGTTTTTT. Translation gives CASSQRTTNEKLFF.